The 10 T cell receptor beta chains in this list originate from one sample, sequenced in a study of cytomegalovirus exposure and HLA in healthy donors. Data came from immunoSEQ multiplex PCR; TCRdb stores just in-frame clones and leaves some out. The table shows approximately 150,000 clones, with 84% occurring only once. Sequencing was carried out using PBMCs. These receptor sequences come from a man aged 30-40 years in good health and CMV-seropositive.

The chain is built from TRBV10-3 and TRBJ1-1; D ambiguous. Deletions cut 11 bases from V and 1 base from J, with 14 bases between. Per the germline V gene, CDR1 is ENHRY and CDR2 is SYGVKD. This CDR3 is 13 amino acids long. CDR3 DNA sequence: TGTGCCGCATCCGCGGATAAGAACACTGAAGCTTTCTTT. Amino acids: CAASADKNTEAFF.

This sequence joins TRBV5-1 and TRBJ1-5; no firm D call. There are 14 residues in the CDR3. V shed 4 bases and J shed 3 bases, with 11 bases lying between them. Germline CDR1 is SGHRS and CDR2 is YFSETQ. The CDR3 DNA is TGCGCCAGCAGCCCCCTGTCCCTCAATCAGCCCCAGCATTTT. Translated: CASSPLSLNQPQHF.

The chain has TRBV5-6 and TRBJ1-6; TRBD1 agrees at 8 bases. Germline V gene lookup returns CDR1 SGHDT and CDR2 YYEEEE. The J segment lost 9 bases and the V segment lost 0 bases, leaving 5 bases of the junction unmatched. The length of the CDR3 is 15 residues. CDR3 bases: TGTGCCAGCAGCTTGGACAGGGGGTCGAGTTCACCCCTCCACTTT. Its translation: CASSLDRGSSSPLHF. Full variable domain (outside the CDR3, taken from reference TRBV5-6 and TRBJ1-6): DAGVTQSPTHLIKTRGQQVTLRCSPKSGHDTVSWYQQALGQGPQFIFQYYEEEERQRGNFPDRFSGHQFPNYSSELNVNALLLGDSALYLCASSLDRGSSSPLHFGNGTRLTVT.

V usage is TRBV7-3 and J usage is TRBJ1-1; D might be TRBD1 (6 bases). Trimming removed 5 bases from V and 1 base from J, with 14 bases in between. Germline V gene lookup returns CDR1 SGHTA and CDR2 FQGTGA. The CDR3 length is 15 residues. The CDR3 DNA sequence: TGTGCCAGCAGCCGGACCGGGACATCGAACACTGAAGCTTTCTTT. Translation: CASSRTGTSNTEAFF. Using reference TRBV7-3 and TRBJ1-1 for the parts outside the CDR3, the full variable domain is GAGVSQTPSNKVTEKGKYVELRCDPISGHTALYWYRQSLGQGPEFLIYFQGTGAADDSGLPNDRFFAVRPEGSVSTLKIQRTERGDSAVYLCASSRTGTSNTEAFFGQGTRLTVV.

The chain couples TRBV6-5 to TRBJ1-1; 7 bases line up with TRBD1. The CDR3 is 14 amino acids. J gave up 4 bases and V 6 bases, and 8 bases lay outside the gene matches. Germline CDR1 reads MNHEY; CDR2 reads SVGAGI. This CDR3 is CASSPGQVLTEAFF. For the CDR3, the DNA is TGTGCCAGCAGCCCAGGACAGGTACTCACTGAAGCTTTCTTT.

The gene calls are TRBV6-1 and TRBJ2-7; 14 nucleotides align to TRBD2. Per the germline V gene, CDR1 is MNHNS and CDR2 is SASEGT. The CDR3 length is 14 residues. Losses at the gene ends were 6 bases for V and 3 bases for J; bases not matched to a gene: 1. The CDR3 loop is CASRGLAGDYEQYF. The CDR3, as DNA: TGTGCCAGCAGGGGACTAGCGGGGGACTACGAGCAGTACTTC.

This clone was found once. This chain links TRBV27 with TRBJ2-1; TRBD2 aligns across 8 bases. This CDR3 has 15 residues. The germline gives CDR1 MNHEY, CDR2 SMNVEV (reference sequence). V lost 3 bases and J lost 2; bases outside the gene matches: 3. CDR3 region: CASSFPGGPYNEQFF. For the CDR3, the DNA is TGTGCCAGCAGTTTCCCGGGAGGGCCCTACAATGAGCAGTTCTTC.

This clone was seen a handful of times. The rearrangement uses TRBV5-4 and TRBJ2-7; possibly TRBD2 for D (7 bases). Deletions cut 4 bases from V and 7 bases from J, with 21 bases between. The CDR3 is 15 amino acids. Germline values: CDR1 SGHNT, CDR2 YYREEE (reference sequence). This CDR3 is CASSLELGGPREQYF. The CDR3 DNA is TGTGCCAGCAGCCTAGAGCTGGGGGGGCCGCGAGAGCAGTACTTC.

V usage is TRBV2 and J usage is TRBJ2-5, with TRBD2 matching 8 bases. CDR3 length: 14 residues. The germline CDR1 and CDR2 sequences are SNHLY and FYNNEI. The J segment lost 4 bases and the V segment lost 1 base, leaving 2 bases of the junction unmatched. CDR3 amino acids: CASSEDLAGETQYF. In DNA, the CDR3 is TGTGCCAGCAGTGAAGATCTAGCGGGAGAGACCCAGTACTTC.

V usage is TRBV28 and J usage is TRBJ2-1; perhaps TRBD2 as D (5 bases). CDR1 MDHEN and CDR2 SYDVKM come from the germline V gene. The CDR3 has 17 amino acids. V was shortened by 5 bases and J by 7 bases, with 24 bases between the two germline ends. CDR3 in amino acids: CASSPHRGSLWKNEQFF. In nucleotides, the CDR3 is TGTGCCAGCAGTCCTCATAGAGGGAGTCTGTGGAAGAATGAGCAGTTCTTC.